The entry that follows covers one T cell receptor beta chain sequence. Assay: immunoSEQ multiplex PCR; the TCRdb copy retains only in-frame clones and omits some. The data contain over 250,000 clones, just under 90% of them seen just once; the ten biggest clones take up 6.3%. CDR1 is SGHAT, CDR2 FQNNGV, per germline. The CDR3 is made up of 16 amino acids. V was shortened by 4 bases and J by 5 bases, with 20 bases between the two germline ends. This record belongs to a study of blood T cell repertoires in COVID-19. Material for sequencing was peripheral blood. The TCR comes from a woman aged 45-65 years with COVID-19, enrolled during active disease. The V call is TRBV11-2, the J call TRBJ2-5, with TRBD2 as a possible D gene (6 bases). CDR3 protein: CASSWRREAYGETQYF. In DNA, the CDR3 is TGTGCCAGCAGCTGGAGGAGGGAGGCCTACGGGGAGACCCAGTACTTC.